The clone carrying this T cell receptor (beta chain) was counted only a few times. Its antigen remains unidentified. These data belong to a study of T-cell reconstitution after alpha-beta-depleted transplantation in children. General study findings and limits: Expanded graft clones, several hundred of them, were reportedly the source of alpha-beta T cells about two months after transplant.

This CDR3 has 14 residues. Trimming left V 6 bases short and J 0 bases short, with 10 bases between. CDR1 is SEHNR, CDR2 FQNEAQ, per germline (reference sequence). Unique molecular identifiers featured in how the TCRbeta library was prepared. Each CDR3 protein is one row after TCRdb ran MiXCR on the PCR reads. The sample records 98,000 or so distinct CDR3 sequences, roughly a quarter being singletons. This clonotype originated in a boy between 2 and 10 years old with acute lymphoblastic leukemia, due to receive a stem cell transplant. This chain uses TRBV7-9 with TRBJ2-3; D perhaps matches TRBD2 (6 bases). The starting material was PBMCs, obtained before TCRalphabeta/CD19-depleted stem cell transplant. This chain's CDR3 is CASSRSGSTDTQYF. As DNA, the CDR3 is TGTGCCAGCAGTCGGAGCGGGAGCACAGATACGCAGTATTTT. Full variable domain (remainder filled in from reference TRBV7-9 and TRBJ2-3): DTGVSQNPRHKITKRGQNVTFRCDPISEHNRLYWYRQTLGQGPEFLTYFQNEAQLEKSRLLSDRFSAERPKGSFSTLEIQRTEQGDSAMYLCASSRSGSTDTQYFGPGTRLTVL.